Following are 29 T cell receptor beta chains from one sample sequenced in a study of identical twins. TCRdb re-called the 5' RACE reads through MiXCR, storing one row per CDR3 protein. This sample has a few hundred thousand distinct CDR3 sequences, with approximately 9.6% found just once. The same sample was also used in a study of yellow fever vaccine responses in identical twins.

Sequenced sample: PBMCs. These receptors all come from a woman between 18 and 29 years old in good health.

V is TRBV28 and J is TRBJ2-5, with 8 bases aligning to TRBD1. This CDR3 region has 15 residues. The germline CDR1 and CDR2 sequences are MDHEN and SYDVKM. Trimming took 6 bases from V and 0 from J; bases not matched to a gene: 6. The CDR3 spells CASSLDRVYQETQYF. The CDR3, as DNA: TGTGCCAGCAGCCTGGACAGGGTATACCAAGAGACCCAGTACTTC.

In its sample, this clonotype was seen many times. This chain joins TRBV29-1 and TRBJ2-6; D gene unclear. The CDR3 loop spans 15 amino acids. CDR1 is SQVTM and CDR2 is ANQGSEA in the germline V gene. Trimming left V 1 base short and J 0 bases short, with 7 bases between. Here the CDR3 reads CSVEGSTSGANVLTF. The CDR3 nucleotides are TGCAGCGTTGAAGGGAGTACCTCTGGGGCCAACGTCCTGACTTTC.

The sample holds many counts of this clonotype. The rearrangement uses TRBV12-3 or TRBV12-4 and TRBJ2-7; 7 bases match TRBD1. Trimming removed 5 bases from V and 0 bases from J; junction bases left unmatched: 4. There are 14 residues in the CDR3. The CDR3 bases are TGTGCCAGCAGTCCGACAGGGAGCTCCTACGAGCAGTACTTC. Translated: CASSPTGSSYEQYF.

The V and J genes are TRBV6-4 and TRBJ1-5, with TRBD1 as a possible D gene (6 bases). The CDR3 totals 14 residues. In germline, CDR1 is MRHNA, CDR2 SNTAGT. The V and J ends lost 6 bases and 5 bases respectively, with 14 bases between them. CDR3 amino acids: CASSPGDEDQPQHF. DNA for the CDR3: TGTGCCAGCAGCCCAGGGGACGAGGATCAGCCCCAGCATTTT.

This chain uses TRBV11-2 with TRBJ2-7; 8 nucleotides line up with TRBD1. Germline assignment: CDR1 SGHAT and CDR2 FQNNGV. The CDR3 loop spans 14 amino acids. V gave up 1 base and J gave up 7 bases; unmatched junction bases: 6. The CDR3 spells CASSLAGDRREQYF. The CDR3 region has the DNA TGTGCCAGCAGCTTAGCGGGGGACAGGAGGGAGCAGTACTTC. Looking up the rest from reference TRBV11-2 and TRBJ2-7 gives the full variable domain: EAGVAQSPRYKIIEKRQSVAFWCNPISGHATLYWYQQILGQGPKLLIQFQNNGVVDDSQLPKDRFSAERLKGVDSTLKIQPAKLEDSAVYLCASSLAGDRREQYFGPGTRLTVT.

This clonotype was detected ten times or more. V gene TRBV6-1 combines with J gene TRBJ2-7, with D possibly called TRBD1 or TRBD2 (5 bases each). CDR3 length: 14 residues. Germline-derived CDR1 and CDR2 are MNHNS and SASEGT. The V and J ends lost 6 bases and 0 bases respectively, with 12 bases between them. The CDR3 DNA is TGTGCCAGCAGAACGGGACGCGGCTCCTACGAGCAGTACTTC. Translation gives CASRTGRGSYEQYF.

The sample holds many counts of this clonotype. This chain connects TRBV4-2 to TRBJ2-5, with 9 bases fitting TRBD2. Per germline, CDR1 LGHNA and CDR2 YNFKEQ. The CDR3 has 16 amino acids. V lost 0 bases and J lost 0; bases outside the gene matches: 2. CDR3 DNA sequence: TGTGCCAGCAGCCAAGAATTAGCGGGGGACCAAGAGACCCAGTACTTC. This sequence encodes CASSQELAGDQETQYF.

This clonotype was found many times. This chain joins TRBV28 and TRBJ1-1; D is perhaps TRBD1 (5 bases). V lost 4 bases, J lost 0 bases, and 15 bases lay in between. The V gene's germline CDR1 is MDHEN and CDR2 SYDVKM. There are 16 residues in the CDR3. The CDR3: CASSSQTGYMNTEAFF. The CDR3 region has the DNA TGTGCCAGCAGTTCCCAAACAGGATATATGAACACTGAAGCTTTCTTT.

This clonotype has a count of ten or more. The chain employs TRBV29-1 and TRBJ2-5; 8 nucleotides line up with TRBD1. The CDR3 is made up of 12 amino acids. Germline loops: CDR1 SQVTM, CDR2 ANQGSEA. With 5 bases clipped from V and 4 bases from J, the junction kept 3 bases outside the gene matches. CDR3 protein: CSVRTGRETQYF. CDR3 DNA: TGCAGCGTTAGGACAGGGAGAGAGACCCAGTACTTC.

This clonotype has ten or more counts. The chain employs TRBV20-1 and TRBJ2-3; 11 bases match TRBD2. The trim removed 6 bases at V and 5 bases at J, leaving 10 bases unmatched. The germline CDR1 and CDR2 sequences are DFQATT and SNEGSKA (reference sequence). This CDR3 region has 15 residues. The CDR3 bases are TGCAGTGCGCCGACTAGCGGGGTCCCAGGAGATACGCAGTATTTT. Translating gives CSAPTSGVPGDTQYF.

This sequence joins TRBV11-1 and TRBJ1-2; 9 nucleotides match TRBD1. V shed 4 bases, J shed 6 bases, and the junction held 18 bases outside the gene matches. The CDR3 has 18 residues. The germline CDR1 and CDR2 sequences are SGHAT and FQDESV (reference sequence). CDR3 nucleotides: TGTGCCAGCAGCTCCCTAGCTCGGACAGGGGCCGTCACAGATGGCTACACCTTC. Amino acid sequence: CASSSLARTGAVTDGYTF.

The rearrangement links TRBV2 to TRBJ2-3; 10 bases fit TRBD1. Germline V gene data show CDR1 as SNHLY and CDR2 as FYNNEI. CDR3 length: 15 residues. The V and J ends lost 6 bases and 6 bases, in that order; junction bases with no gene match: 9. CDR3 sequence reads: CASSVDRGRVDTQYF. The CDR3 DNA follows: TGTGCCAGCAGCGTCGACAGGGGGCGCGTCGATACGCAGTATTTT.

The table lists this clonotype with a few counts. The gene calls are TRBV20-1 and TRBJ2-1, with D perhaps matching TRBD2 (7 bases). The CDR3 covers 14 residues. V shed 8 bases and J shed 0 bases, with 14 bases lying between them. Germline CDR1 is DFQATT and CDR2 is SNEGSKA (reference sequence). The CDR3 sequence: CSLGGASSYNEQFF. Here the CDR3 DNA reads TGCAGTCTGGGGGGGGCTAGCTCCTACAATGAGCAGTTCTTC.

This clonotype was seen only a few times. The V call is TRBV28, the J call TRBJ2-4, with 7 nucleotides matching TRBD2. CDR1 MDHEN and CDR2 SYDVKM come from the germline V gene. This CDR3 has 17 amino acids. With V trimmed by 6 bases and J by 5 bases, 16 bases remained unmatched. For the CDR3, the DNA is TGTGCCAGCAGCCCCATATGGACTAGTCGCGGCCAAAACATTCAGTACTTC. Protein: CASSPIWTSRGQNIQYF.

The chain joins TRBV20-1 to TRBJ1-5; TRBD1 matches 7 bases. Trimming took 6 bases from V and 3 from J; bases not matched to a gene: 11. CDR1 and CDR2 (germline): DFQATT, SNEGSKA (reference sequence). This CDR3 has 15 residues. The DNA for the CDR3 is TGCAGTGCCCAATCCCCCGGGACAGTCAATCAGCCCCAGCATTTT. Translating it yields CSAQSPGTVNQPQHF.

The chain is built from TRBV11-1 and TRBJ2-3; TRBD2 matches 8 bases. The CDR3 covers 18 residues. Trimming at V came to 2 bases and at J to 4 bases, leaving 14 bases not matched to a gene. CDR1 is SGHAT and CDR2 is FQDESV in the germline V gene (reference sequence). The CDR3 nucleotides read TGTGCCAGCAGCTTATGGGGTAAAGCGGGAGAGGTTTCAGATACGCAGTATTTT. It codes for CASSLWGKAGEVSDTQYF. Using reference TRBV11-1 and TRBJ2-3 for the parts outside the CDR3, the full variable domain is EAEVAQSPRYKITEKSQAVAFWCDPISGHATLYWYRQILGQGPELLVQFQDESVVDDSQLPKDRFSAERLKGVDSTLKIQPAELGDSAMYLCASSLWGKAGEVSDTQYFGPGTRLTVL.

This clonotype appeared many times. This rearrangement joins TRBV11-2 to TRBJ2-1; D may be TRBD2 (7 bases). The germline CDR1 and CDR2 sequences are SGHAT and FQNNGV. Trimming pared 2 bases from V and 6 bases from J, leaving 14 bases between. The CDR3 is made up of 15 amino acids. The CDR3 is CASSLLGGVGNEQFF. CDR3 bases: TGTGCCAGCAGCTTATTAGGGGGGGTAGGCAATGAGCAGTTCTTC.

The table lists this clonotype with a count of one. This chain joins TRBV7-9 and TRBJ2-1, with 7 bases lining up with TRBD2. This CDR3 is built from 15 residues. J was trimmed by 3 bases and V by 4 bases; bases with no gene match: 6. The germline V gene encodes CDR1 SEHNR and CDR2 FQNEAQ (reference sequence). CDR3 region: CASSYRLAGYNEQFF. The CDR3 DNA sequence: TGTGCCAGCAGCTACCGACTAGCCGGCTACAATGAGCAGTTCTTC.

This clonotype was observed at least ten times. The chain carries TRBV19 and TRBJ2-7; D is unresolved. Trimming removed 7 bases from V and 6 bases from J, with 19 bases in between. The CDR3 has 14 residues. Germline loops: CDR1 LNHDA, CDR2 SQIVND (reference sequence). This CDR3 reads CASKQTSGVGEQYF. The CDR3 bases are TGTGCCAGTAAACAAACCTCAGGAGTCGGCGAGCAGTACTTC.

The genes are TRBV6-2 or TRBV6-3 and TRBJ2-5; 8 nucleotides line up with TRBD1. The germline CDR1 and CDR2 sequences are MNHEY and SVGEGT. This CDR3 has 15 residues. V dropped 5 bases and J dropped 7; count of bases not matched to a gene: 12. The chain's CDR3 is CASSTTGVSVGTQYF. The CDR3 nucleotides are TGTGCCAGCAGTACGACAGGGGTGTCGGTCGGGACCCAGTACTTC.

The genes are TRBV24-1 and TRBJ2-1; either TRBD1 or TRBD2 may supply D (5 bases each). The V and J ends lost 0 bases and 6 bases respectively, with 11 bases between them. CDR1 and CDR2 from the germline V gene are KGHDR and SFDVKD. The CDR3 extends over 15 amino acids. Written as DNA, the CDR3 is TGTGCCACCAGTGATTTGTTCTCCGGGACCAATGAGCAGTTCTTC. Amino acid sequence: CATSDLFSGTNEQFF.

This clonotype was observed at least ten times. V is TRBV7-9 and J is TRBJ2-5; D remains ambiguous. There are 13 residues in the CDR3. The germline V gene has CDR1 SEHNR and CDR2 FQNEAQ (reference sequence). Trimming removed 6 bases at V and 0 bases at J, with 8 bases between. CDR3 protein: CASSLDDQETQYF. The CDR3, as DNA: TGTGCCAGCAGTCTCGACGACCAAGAGACCCAGTACTTC.

This clonotype has ten or more counts. The gene calls are TRBV27 and TRBJ1-2; D not resolved. Germline-derived CDR1 and CDR2 are MNHEY and SMNVEV (reference sequence). The CDR3 loop spans 14 amino acids. V was shortened by 5 bases and J by 4 bases, with 14 bases between the two germline ends. CDR3 in DNA: TGTGCCAGCAGTCGTCCCGGGGTAGGCTATGGCTACACCTTC. This codes for CASSRPGVGYGYTF.

This clonotype showed up just a few times. The chain has TRBV24-1 and TRBJ2-3, with a possible D match to TRBD2 (5 bases). This CDR3 contains 15 residues. CDR1 and CDR2 (germline): KGHDR, SFDVKD. Trimming took off 4 bases at V and 3 bases at J, with 13 bases between the two ends. CDR3 amino acids: CATSEGRGLTDTQYF. CDR3 nucleotide sequence: TGTGCCACCAGTGAAGGTAGAGGGTTGACAGATACGCAGTATTTT.

This clonotype was recorded at least ten times. The chain recombines TRBV11-2 with TRBJ1-1, with 9 bases that match TRBD1. Looked up from germline, CDR1 is SGHAT and CDR2 is FQNNGV. Trimming removed 3 bases from V and 4 bases from J; junction bases left unmatched: 3. There are 14 residues in the CDR3. The CDR3 here is CASSFKTGGTEAFF. The CDR3 DNA follows: TGTGCCAGCAGCTTCAAGACAGGGGGCACTGAAGCTTTCTTT.

The chain carries TRBV10-1 and TRBJ2-2; D gene ambiguous. This CDR3 region has 13 residues. The V gene's germline CDR1 is WNHNN and CDR2 SYGVQD (reference sequence). The ends were cut back, 6 bases at V and 5 bases at J, with 10 bases in the middle. The CDR3: CASRPLGTGELFF. The CDR3 region has the DNA TGCGCCAGCAGGCCCCTAGGTACCGGGGAGCTGTTTTTT.

This clonotype appeared many times. The chain joins TRBV3-1 to TRBJ2-7; TRBD2 might be the D (6 bases). V was pared by 1 base and J by 3 bases, with 10 bases between. The CDR3 consists of 14 residues. Per the germline V gene, CDR1 is LGHDT and CDR2 is YNNKEL (reference sequence). As DNA, the CDR3 is TGTGCCAGCAGCCAAGGGGGGGTTTTCTACGAGCAGTACTTC. This encodes CASSQGGVFYEQYF.

This clonotype was counted between two and nine times. V gene TRBV12-3 or TRBV12-4 combines with J gene TRBJ2-7; no firm D call. The CDR3 consists of 11 residues. V was trimmed by 6 bases and J by 7 bases, leaving 10 bases between them. This CDR3 reads CASSQWGEQYF. Written as DNA, the CDR3 is TGTGCCAGCAGCCAGTGGGGAGAGCAGTACTTC.

The sample holds many counts of this clonotype. J is TRBJ2-2 and V is TRBV20-1; D gene ambiguous. There are 14 residues in the CDR3. CDR1 is DFQATT and CDR2 is SNEGSKA in the germline V gene (reference sequence). Trimming left V 0 bases short and J 3 bases short, with 8 bases between. CDR3 sequence: CSARDPKYTGELFF. CDR3 bases: TGCAGTGCTAGAGATCCTAAGTACACCGGGGAGCTGTTTTTT.